Each of the 25 T cell receptor beta chains below was sequenced from the same sample in a study of shared clonotypes between healthy human individuals. Positive CCR7 selection of CD45RO-negative cells yielded the naive CD8 cells, and terminally differentiated effector memory CD45RA+ cells were excluded. Measured with immunoSEQ multiplex PCR; TCRdb has only the in-frame clones, and not every one. The sample includes hundreds of thousands of clones, 90% to 97% seen only once; the top ten take around 0.1%. Sequencing was performed on naive CD8+ T cells sorted from blood. The source of these receptors is a woman in her twenties or thirties in good health.

This sequence joins TRBV19 and TRBJ1-1; 8 bases are a match to TRBD1. With 5 bases clipped from V and 6 bases from J, the junction kept 2 bases outside the gene matches. Per the germline V gene, CDR1 is LNHDA and CDR2 is SQIVND (reference sequence). CDR3 length equals 12 residues. The CDR3 protein is CASSQGASEAFF. CDR3 sequence (DNA): TGTGCCAGTAGTCAGGGGGCTTCTGAAGCTTTCTTT.

Here the CDR3 reads CASSSRLAGGRGQETQYF. The CDR3 region has the DNA TGTGCCAGCAGTTCAAGACTAGCGGGAGGGAGAGGCCAAGAGACCCAGTACTTC. The chain links TRBV28 to TRBJ2-5; 14 nucleotides match TRBD2. Germline-derived CDR1 and CDR2 are MDHEN and SYDVKM. Germline trimming cut 4 bases from V and 1 base from J; bases unmatched to any gene: 8. The length of the CDR3 is 18 residues.

This clone has more than one count but fewer than ten. This rearrangement joins TRBV12-5 to TRBJ1-1; D call uncertain. Germline V gene data show CDR1 as LGHNT and CDR2 as FRNRAP. V lost 7 bases to trimming and J lost 0 bases, with 9 bases between them. The CDR3 extends over 13 amino acids. CDR3 coding DNA: TGTGCTAGTGCGGACTCCTTGAACACTGAAGCTTTCTTT. Residues: CASADSLNTEAFF.

This clone was picked up one time. V is TRBV11-2 and J is TRBJ2-7; no reliable D call. This CDR3 has 15 amino acids. V was cut by 5 bases and J by 3 bases, with 17 bases left in between. CDR1 and CDR2 from the germline V gene are SGHAT and FQNNGV. The CDR3 DNA sequence: TGTGCCAGCAGCGAAATACCTGGCAGCATCTACGAGCAGTACTTC. This codes for CASSEIPGSIYEQYF.

This clone was found a few times. The chain uses TRBV4-1 and TRBJ1-1; TRBD1 aligns across 7 bases. Trimming removed 3 bases from V and 1 base from J; junction bases left unmatched: 5. This CDR3 has 15 amino acids. Looked up from germline, CDR1 is MGHRA and CDR2 is YSYEKL. The CDR3 reads CASSHHRTGNTEAFF. CDR3 coding DNA: TGCGCCAGCAGCCATCATAGGACAGGGAACACTGAAGCTTTCTTT.

V is TRBV13 and J is TRBJ2-7; 10 bases are shared with TRBD2. The CDR3 contains 16 residues. CDR1 is PRHDT and CDR2 is FYEKMQ in the germline V gene (reference sequence). V dropped 2 bases and J dropped 7; count of bases not matched to a gene: 11. The CDR3 DNA sequence: TGTGCCAGCAGCTTAAGTCTAGCGGGAGTGCTAAAAGAGCAGTACTTC. It is translated as CASSLSLAGVLKEQYF.

In this sample, this clone turned up once. The rearrangement uses TRBV11-1 and TRBJ2-1; D unresolved. V was cut by 5 bases and J by 0 bases, with 14 bases left in between. CDR1 is SGHAT, CDR2 FQDESV, per germline (reference sequence). The CDR3 is made up of 16 amino acids. The CDR3 DNA is TGTGCCAGCAGCCTATCCCGTGGTGGCTCCTACAATGAGCAGTTCTTC. Residues: CASSLSRGGSYNEQFF.

CDR3 bases: TGTGCCAGCAGCTTAGGCGGAGGACCGGTTTACGAGCAGTACTTC. It yields the protein CASSLGGGPVYEQYF. This chain joins TRBV7-6 and TRBJ2-7; the D gene is possibly TRBD2 (5 bases). V lost 1 base and J lost 4, with 14 bases in between. CDR1 is SGHVS and CDR2 is FNYEAQ in the germline V gene. The CDR3 consists of 15 residues.

This CDR3 is CASSLGATGAHEQFF. DNA of the CDR3: TGTGCCAGCAGTCTTGGGGCGACAGGGGCTCATGAGCAGTTCTTC. The rearrangement links TRBV2 to TRBJ2-1; 8 bases line up with TRBD1. The germline CDR1 and CDR2 sequences are SNHLY and FYNNEI. J gave up 8 bases and V 5 bases, and 11 bases lay outside the gene matches. The CDR3 has 15 residues.

V gene TRBV28 combines with J gene TRBJ2-3; TRBD1 matches 11 bases. Germline CDR1 MDHEN, CDR2 SYDVKM. The CDR3 has 16 amino acids. V lost 6 bases, J lost 0 bases, and 5 bases stayed unmatched. CDR3: CASSAWDRGSTDTQYF. The CDR3 DNA reads TGTGCCAGCAGCGCCTGGGACAGGGGGAGCACAGATACGCAGTATTTT.

The CDR3 sequence: CASSFGGTYEQYF. CDR3 coding DNA: TGCGCCAGCAGCTTCGGTGGTACCTACGAGCAGTACTTC. The chain recombines TRBV5-1 with TRBJ2-7, with unresolved D. Trimming left V 2 bases short and J 2 bases short, with 8 bases between. The CDR3 spans 13 residues. CDR1 and CDR2 from the germline V gene are SGHRS and YFSETQ.

J is TRBJ2-7 and V is TRBV19; D call uncertain. Germline lookup yields CDR1 LNHDA and CDR2 SQIVND (reference sequence). The CDR3 has 13 residues. V lost 3 bases to trimming and J lost 7 bases, with 13 bases between them. CDR3 loop: CASSIADTSEQYF. CDR3 coding DNA: TGTGCCAGTAGTATTGCAGATACATCGGAGCAGTACTTC.

A remark on this clone: The sample has other DNA sequences that encode this CDR3 too. The rearrangement links TRBV28 to TRBJ2-7, with 7 positions matching TRBD2. This CDR3 has 13 amino acids. V gave up 8 bases and J gave up 9 bases; unmatched junction bases: 13. Germline-derived CDR1 and CDR2 are MDHEN and SYDVKM. CDR3 DNA: TGTGCCAGCTCCAAGGGCACTTCGGGAGGGCAGTACTTC. The encoded protein is CASSKGTSGGQYF.

This clone showed up just once. The V gene is TRBV21-1, the J gene TRBJ1-1; the table's D call of TRBD1 was not tested on the DNA. TRBV21-1 is a pseudogene locus. The CDR3 loop spans 15 amino acids. DNA of the CDR3: TGTGCCAGCACCTTCCCCGGACAGTCGAACACTGAAGCTTTCTTT. This codes for CASTFPGQSNTEAFF.

The chain combines TRBV27 with TRBJ2-3, with D perhaps matching TRBD2 (6 bases). This CDR3 has 14 amino acids. Trimming removed 3 bases at V and 3 bases at J, with 10 bases between. CDR1 and CDR2 (germline): MNHEY, SMNVEV (reference sequence). CDR3 DNA sequence: TGTGCCAGCAGTTTGCGGGATATTACAGATACGCAGTATTTT. Protein product: CASSLRDITDTQYF.

The table lists this clone with a few counts. V is TRBV28 and J is TRBJ1-5; the D gene is possibly TRBD1 (5 bases). Germline V gene lookup returns CDR1 MDHEN and CDR2 SYDVKM. V shed 6 bases and J shed 5 bases, with 11 bases lying between them. The CDR3 spans 13 residues. The CDR3 bases are TGTGCCAGCAGCCCGTGGGGGGATCAGCCCCAGCATTTT. Amino acid sequence: CASSPWGDQPQHF. Full variable domain (remainder filled in from reference TRBV28 and TRBJ1-5): DVKVTQSSRYLVKRTGEKVFLECVQDMDHENMFWYRQDPGLGLRLIYFSYDVKMKEKGDIPEGYSVSREKKERFSLILESASTNQTSMYLCASSPWGDQPQHFGDGTRLSIL.

V is TRBV6-7 and J is TRBJ1-2, with no clear D. TRBV6-7 is sorted into the ORF group, with uncertain function. This CDR3 spans 12 amino acids. The V end was cut by 11 bases, the J end by 3 bases, with 13 bases between. The chain's CDR3 is CAPPRRDYGYTF. Here the CDR3 DNA reads TGTGCCCCCCCGAGGCGAGACTATGGCTACACCTTC.

This chain connects TRBV28 to TRBJ2-1, with D possibly being TRBD1 (5 bases). V was shortened by 6 bases and J by 0 bases, with 15 bases between the two germline ends. The CDR3 is made up of 16 amino acids. Germline CDR1 and CDR2: MDHEN and SYDVKM. The CDR3 coding sequence is TGTGCCAGCAGAGCGCCAGGGTCGAGCTCCTACAATGAGCAGTTCTTC. The encoded protein is CASRAPGSSSYNEQFF.

The chain links TRBV5-1 to TRBJ1-3, with a tentative D call TRBD1 (5 bases). Germline CDR1 and CDR2: SGHRS and YFSETQ. CDR3 size: 18 residues. Trimming left V 3 bases short and J 0 bases short, with 19 bases between. CDR3 loop: CASSSPRDDAISGNTIYF. CDR3 DNA sequence: TGCGCCAGCAGCTCACCCCGGGACGATGCAATCTCTGGAAACACCATATATTTT.

V usage is TRBV5-6 and J usage is TRBJ1-4; D gene ambiguous. In germline, CDR1 is SGHDT, CDR2 YYEEEE. Trimming removed 0 bases from V and 12 bases from J, with 12 bases in between. There are 13 residues in the CDR3. CDR3 in amino acids: CASSLGNRGELFF. CDR3 DNA: TGTGCCAGCAGCTTGGGGAACCGCGGCGAACTGTTTTTT.

Here the CDR3 DNA reads TGTGCCAGCAGCTTAGGACTAGCTAATGAGCAGTTCTTC. Residues: CASSLGLANEQFF. V usage is TRBV11-2 and J usage is TRBJ2-1; 7 bases map to TRBD2. The CDR3 consists of 13 residues. Germline V gene sequence: CDR1 SGHAT, CDR2 FQNNGV. With 1 base clipped from V and 7 bases from J, the junction kept 1 base outside the gene matches.

The J gene is TRBJ2-5, the V gene TRBV11-2; TRBD2 matches at 14 bases. J gave up 4 bases and V 6 bases, and 16 bases lay outside the gene matches. The germline V gene has CDR1 SGHAT and CDR2 FQNNGV. The CDR3 totals 19 residues. The CDR3 protein is CASSGPPRLAGGPGETQYF. In DNA form, the CDR3 reads TGTGCCAGCAGTGGCCCCCCCCGACTAGCGGGAGGGCCCGGAGAGACCCAGTACTTC.

For the CDR3, the DNA is TGTGCCAGCAGCGTAGCCCTCAAGGACCCCCAGGAGGTAGAGACCCAGTACTTC. Its translation: CASSVALKDPQEVETQYF. V is TRBV9 and J is TRBJ2-5; tentatively, D is TRBD2 (5 bases). V was shortened by 0 bases and J by 4 bases, with 22 bases between the two germline ends. CDR1 is SGDLS and CDR2 is YYNGEE in the germline V gene. The CDR3 extends over 18 amino acids.

The chain recombines TRBV28 with TRBJ1-1, with D unresolved. Germline CDR1 reads MDHEN; CDR2 reads SYDVKM. V was pared by 1 base and J by 0 bases, with 15 bases between. The CDR3 sequence is 17 residues long. This chain's CDR3 is CASSLYFSPGMNTEAFF. The CDR3 DNA is TGTGCCAGCAGTTTATATTTCTCACCAGGCATGAACACTGAAGCTTTCTTT.

J is TRBJ1-4 and V is TRBV27, with D unclear. The CDR3 spans 14 residues. CDR1 is MNHEY and CDR2 is SMNVEV in the germline V gene (reference sequence). Trimming pared 10 bases from V and 4 bases from J, leaving 16 bases between. In DNA form, the CDR3 reads TGTGCCACCGCCTATACCAACGGTAATGAAAAACTGTTTTTT. Amino acid sequence: CATAYTNGNEKLFF.